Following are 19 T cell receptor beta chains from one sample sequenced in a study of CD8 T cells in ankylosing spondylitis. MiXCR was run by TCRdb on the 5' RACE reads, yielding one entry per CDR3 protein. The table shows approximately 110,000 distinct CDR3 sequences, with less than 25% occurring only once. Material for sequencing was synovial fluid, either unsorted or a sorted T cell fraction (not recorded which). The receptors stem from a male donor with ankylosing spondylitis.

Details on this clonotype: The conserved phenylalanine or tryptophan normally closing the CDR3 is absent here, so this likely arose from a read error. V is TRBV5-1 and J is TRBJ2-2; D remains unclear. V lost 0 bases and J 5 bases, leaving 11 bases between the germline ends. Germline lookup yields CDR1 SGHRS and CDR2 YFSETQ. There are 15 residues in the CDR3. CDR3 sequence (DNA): TGCGCCAGCAGCTTGGCCAGCAGCCGAACCGGGGAGCTGTTTATT. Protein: CASSLASSRTGELFI.

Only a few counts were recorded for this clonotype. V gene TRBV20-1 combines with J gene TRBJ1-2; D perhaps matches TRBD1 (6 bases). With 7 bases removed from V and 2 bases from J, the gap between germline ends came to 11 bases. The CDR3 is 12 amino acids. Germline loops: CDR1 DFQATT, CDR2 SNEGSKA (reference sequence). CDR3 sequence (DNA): TGCAGTGTTACAGGACAGAACTATGGCTACACCTTC. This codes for CSVTGQNYGYTF.

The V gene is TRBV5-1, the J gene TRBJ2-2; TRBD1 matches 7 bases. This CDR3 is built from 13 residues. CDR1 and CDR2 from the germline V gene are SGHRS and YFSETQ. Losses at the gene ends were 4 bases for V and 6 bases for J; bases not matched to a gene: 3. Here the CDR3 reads CASSLDRSGELFF. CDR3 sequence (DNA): TGCGCCAGCAGCCTGGACAGGTCCGGGGAGCTGTTTTTT.

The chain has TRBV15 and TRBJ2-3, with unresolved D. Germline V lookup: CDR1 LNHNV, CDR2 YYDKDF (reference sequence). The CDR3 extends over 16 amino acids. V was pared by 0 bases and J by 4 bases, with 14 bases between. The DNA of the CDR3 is TGTGCCACCAGCAGAGATCTGGGCTCCTGGCCAGATACGCAGTATTTT. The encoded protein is CATSRDLGSWPDTQYF.

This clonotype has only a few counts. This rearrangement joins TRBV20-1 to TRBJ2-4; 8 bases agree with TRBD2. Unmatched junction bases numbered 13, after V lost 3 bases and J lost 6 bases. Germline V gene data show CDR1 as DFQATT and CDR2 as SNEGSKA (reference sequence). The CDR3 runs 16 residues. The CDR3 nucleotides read TGCAGTGCTAGCCCTCGGGGGGGGACTACCGGAAACATTCAGTACTTC. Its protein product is CSASPRGGTTGNIQYF.

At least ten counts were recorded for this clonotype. CDR3 in DNA: TGCAGTGCGCCAAGTCAGAACGTCGGTCAGCCCCAGCATTTT. Protein: CSAPSQNVGQPQHF. This chain connects TRBV20-1 to TRBJ1-5; unclear D gene. Trimming pared 6 bases from V and 6 bases from J, leaving 18 bases between. Germline loops: CDR1 DFQATT, CDR2 SNEGSKA (reference sequence). The CDR3 covers 14 residues.

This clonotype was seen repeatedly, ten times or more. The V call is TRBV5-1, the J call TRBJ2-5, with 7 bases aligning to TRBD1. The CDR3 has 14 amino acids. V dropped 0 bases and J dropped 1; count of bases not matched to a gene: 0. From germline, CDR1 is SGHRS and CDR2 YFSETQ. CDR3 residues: CASSLGQGQETQYF. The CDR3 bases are TGCGCCAGCAGCTTGGGACAGGGCCAAGAGACCCAGTACTTC.

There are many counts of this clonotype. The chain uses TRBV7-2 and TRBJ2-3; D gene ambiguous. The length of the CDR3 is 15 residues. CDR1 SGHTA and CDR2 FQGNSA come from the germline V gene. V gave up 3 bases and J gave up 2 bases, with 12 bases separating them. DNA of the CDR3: TGTGCCAGCAGCTTGAGCTTCAAGTTCACAGATACGCAGTATTTT. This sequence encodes CASSLSFKFTDTQYF.

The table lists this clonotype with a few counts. The CDR3 sequence is CASSYSGSEAGELFF. DNA of the CDR3: TGCGCCAGCAGCTATAGCGGGAGTGAGGCCGGGGAGCTGTTTTTT. The rearrangement uses TRBV5-1 and TRBJ2-2; TRBD2 aligns across 9 bases. The CDR3 is made up of 15 amino acids. Germline V gene lookup returns CDR1 SGHRS and CDR2 YFSETQ. V lost 3 bases, J lost 6 bases, and 6 bases stayed unmatched.

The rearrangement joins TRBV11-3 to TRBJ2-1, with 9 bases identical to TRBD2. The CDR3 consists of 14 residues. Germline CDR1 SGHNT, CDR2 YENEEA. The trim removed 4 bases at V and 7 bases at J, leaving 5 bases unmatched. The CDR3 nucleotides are TGTGCCAGCAGCTGGGTAGCGGGAGTGAATGAGCAGTTCTTC. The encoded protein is CASSWVAGVNEQFF.

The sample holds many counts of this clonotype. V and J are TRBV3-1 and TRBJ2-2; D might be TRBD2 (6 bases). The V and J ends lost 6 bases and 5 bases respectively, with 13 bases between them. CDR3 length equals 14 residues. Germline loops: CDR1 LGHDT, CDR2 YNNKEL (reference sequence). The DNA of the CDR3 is TGTGCCAGCAGTCCGAGACTAGAAACCGGGGAGCTGTTTTTT. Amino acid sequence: CASSPRLETGELFF.

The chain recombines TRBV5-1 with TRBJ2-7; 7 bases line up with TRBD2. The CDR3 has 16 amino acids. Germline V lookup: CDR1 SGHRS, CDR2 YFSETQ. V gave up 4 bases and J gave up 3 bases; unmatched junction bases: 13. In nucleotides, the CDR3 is TGCGCCAGCAGCCCGACTAGCACTAGTAAGCTCTACGAGCAGTACTTC. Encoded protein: CASSPTSTSKLYEQYF.

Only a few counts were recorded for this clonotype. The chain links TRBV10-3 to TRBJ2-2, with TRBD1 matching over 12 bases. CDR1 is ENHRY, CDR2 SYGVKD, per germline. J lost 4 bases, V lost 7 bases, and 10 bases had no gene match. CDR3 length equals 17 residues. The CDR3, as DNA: TGTGCCATCACCCCGACGGGACAGGGGGCGGGCACCGGGGAGCTGTTTTTT. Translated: CAITPTGQGAGTGELFF.

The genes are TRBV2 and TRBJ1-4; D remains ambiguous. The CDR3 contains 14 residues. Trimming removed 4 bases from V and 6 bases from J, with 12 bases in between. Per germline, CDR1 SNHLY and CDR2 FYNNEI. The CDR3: CASSAVLDYEKLFF. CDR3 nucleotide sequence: TGTGCCAGCAGTGCGGTTCTGGATTATGAAAAACTGTTTTTT.

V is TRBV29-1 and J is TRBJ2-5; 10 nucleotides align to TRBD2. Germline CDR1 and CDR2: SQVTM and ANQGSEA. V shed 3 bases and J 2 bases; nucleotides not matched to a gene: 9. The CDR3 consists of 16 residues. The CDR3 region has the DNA TGCAGCGTTGATCCCTGGCAAGCGGGAGGGCAAGAGACCCAGTACTTC. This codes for CSVDPWQAGGQETQYF.

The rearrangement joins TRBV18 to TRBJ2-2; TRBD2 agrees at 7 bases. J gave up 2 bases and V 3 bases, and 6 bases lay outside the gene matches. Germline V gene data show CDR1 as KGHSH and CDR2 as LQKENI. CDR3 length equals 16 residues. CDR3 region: CASSPFAGLNTGELFF. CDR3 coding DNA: TGTGCCAGCTCACCTTTTGCGGGACTAAACACCGGGGAGCTGTTTTTT.

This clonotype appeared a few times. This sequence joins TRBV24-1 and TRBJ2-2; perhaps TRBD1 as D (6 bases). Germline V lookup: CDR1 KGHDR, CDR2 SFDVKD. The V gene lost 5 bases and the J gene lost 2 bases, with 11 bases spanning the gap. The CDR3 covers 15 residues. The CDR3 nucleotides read TGTGCCACCAGTGGCGTACAGGGAAACACCGGGGAGCTGTTTTTT. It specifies CATSGVQGNTGELFF.

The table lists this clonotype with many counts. The chain's CDR3 is CASSETRYLEAFF. The CDR3 DNA reads as TGTGCCAGCAGTGAAACCAGGTACCTTGAAGCTTTCTTT. The J gene is TRBJ1-1, the V gene TRBV6-1; D not resolved. V lost 2 bases to trimming and J lost 7 bases, with 11 bases between them. Germline-derived CDR1 and CDR2 are MNHNS and SASEGT. CDR3 length equals 13 residues.

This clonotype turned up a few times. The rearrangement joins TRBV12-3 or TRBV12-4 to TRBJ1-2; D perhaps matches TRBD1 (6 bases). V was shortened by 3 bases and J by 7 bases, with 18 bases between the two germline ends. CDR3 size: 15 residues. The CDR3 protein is CASSFIPNRVRGYTF. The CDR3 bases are TGTGCCAGCAGTTTTATTCCCAACAGGGTTCGTGGCTACACCTTC.